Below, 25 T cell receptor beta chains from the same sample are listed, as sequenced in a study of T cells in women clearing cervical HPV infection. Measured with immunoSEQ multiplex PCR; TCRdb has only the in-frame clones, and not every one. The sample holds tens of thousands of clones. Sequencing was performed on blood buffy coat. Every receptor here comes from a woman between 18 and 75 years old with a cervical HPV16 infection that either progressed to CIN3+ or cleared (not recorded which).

This CDR3 is CASSLPGGTNEKLFF. The sequenced part of the CDR3 DNA is TGCGCCAGCAGCCTACCGGGGGGGACTAATGAAAAA. The J gene is TRBJ1-4, the V gene TRBV5-1, with a tentative D call TRBD1 (5 bases). The read ends 3 residues shy of where the CDR3 ends; the end is completed using the germline J gene. The length of the CDR3 is 15 residues. CDR1 and CDR2 from the germline V gene are SGHRS and YFSETQ. The V end was cut by 4 bases, the J end by 2 bases, with 12 bases between. Together with reference TRBV5-1 and TRBJ1-4, the CDR3 gives the full variable domain: KAGVTQTPRYLIKTRGQQVTLSCSPISGHRSVSWYQQTPGQGLQFLFEYFSETQRNKGNFPGRFSGRQFSNSRSEMNVSTLELGDSALYLCASSLPGGTNEKLFFGSGTQLSVL.

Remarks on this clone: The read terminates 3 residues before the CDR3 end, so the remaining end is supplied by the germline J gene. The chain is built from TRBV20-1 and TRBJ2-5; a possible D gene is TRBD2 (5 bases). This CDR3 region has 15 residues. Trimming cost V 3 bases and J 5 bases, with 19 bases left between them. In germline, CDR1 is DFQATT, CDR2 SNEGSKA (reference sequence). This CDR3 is CSARGRGSLIETQYF. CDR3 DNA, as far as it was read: TGCAGTGCTAGGGGTAGAGGGTCCCTCATCGAGACC.

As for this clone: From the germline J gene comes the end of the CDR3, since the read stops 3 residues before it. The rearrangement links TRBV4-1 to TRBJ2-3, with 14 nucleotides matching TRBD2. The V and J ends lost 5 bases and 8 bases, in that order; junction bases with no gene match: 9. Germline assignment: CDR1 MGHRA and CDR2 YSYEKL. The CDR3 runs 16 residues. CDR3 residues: CASSFERLAGGGTQYF. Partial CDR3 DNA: TGCGCCAGCAGCTTCGAGCGACTAGCGGGGGGGGGTACG.

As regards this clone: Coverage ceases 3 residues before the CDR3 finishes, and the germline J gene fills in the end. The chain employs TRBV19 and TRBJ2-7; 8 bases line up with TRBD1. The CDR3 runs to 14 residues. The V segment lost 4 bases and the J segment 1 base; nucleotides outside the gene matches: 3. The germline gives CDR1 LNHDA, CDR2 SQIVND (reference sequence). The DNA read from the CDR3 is TGTGCCAGTAGTACGGACAGGGAGTCCTACGAG. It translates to CASSTDRESYE. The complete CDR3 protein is CASSTDRESYEQYF. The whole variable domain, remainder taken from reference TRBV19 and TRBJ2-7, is DGGITQSPKYLFRKEGQNVTLSCEQNLNHDAMYWYRQDPGQGLRLIYYSQIVNDFQKGDIAEGYSVSREKKESFPLTVTSAQKNPTAFYLCASSTDRESYEQYFGPGTRLTVT.

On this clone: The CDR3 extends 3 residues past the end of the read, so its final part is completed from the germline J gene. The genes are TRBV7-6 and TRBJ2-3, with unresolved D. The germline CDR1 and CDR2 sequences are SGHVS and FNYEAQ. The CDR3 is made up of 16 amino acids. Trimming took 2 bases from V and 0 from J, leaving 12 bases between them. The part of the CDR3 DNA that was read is TGTGCCAGCAGCTTAACCTACAGCAGTAGCACAGATACG. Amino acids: CASSLTYSSSTDT. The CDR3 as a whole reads CASSLTYSSSTDTQYF.

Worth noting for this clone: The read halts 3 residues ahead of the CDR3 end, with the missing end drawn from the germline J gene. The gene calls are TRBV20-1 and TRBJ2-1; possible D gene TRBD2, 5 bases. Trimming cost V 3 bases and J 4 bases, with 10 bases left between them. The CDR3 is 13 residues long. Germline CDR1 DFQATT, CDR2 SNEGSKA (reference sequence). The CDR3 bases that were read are TGCAGTGCTAGCGGACTTATGTACAATGAG. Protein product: CSASGLMYNE. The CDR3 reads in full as CSASGLMYNEQFF.

CDR3 region: CASSIRGARSGELFF. Incomplete CDR3 DNA: TGTGCCAGTAGTATCCGGGGGGCTAGGTCCGGGGAG. This sequence joins TRBV19 and TRBJ2-2; D is possibly TRBD2 (7 bases). The observed sequence ends 3 residues before the CDR3 terminus, with the missing tail filled in from the germline J gene. Deletions cut 3 bases from V and 6 bases from J, with 14 bases between. There are 15 residues in the CDR3. In germline, CDR1 is LNHDA, CDR2 SQIVND (reference sequence). Full variable domain (rest looked up from reference TRBV19 and TRBJ2-2): DGGITQSPKYLFRKEGQNVTLSCEQNLNHDAMYWYRQDPGQGLRLIYYSQIVNDFQKGDIAEGYSVSREKKESFPLTVTSAQKNPTAFYLCASSIRGARSGELFFGEGSRLTVL.

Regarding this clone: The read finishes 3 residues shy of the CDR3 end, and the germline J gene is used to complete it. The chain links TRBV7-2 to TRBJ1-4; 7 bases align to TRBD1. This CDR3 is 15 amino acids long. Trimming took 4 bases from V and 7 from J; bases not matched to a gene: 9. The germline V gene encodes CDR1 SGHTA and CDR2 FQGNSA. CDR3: CASSSATGLGEKLFF. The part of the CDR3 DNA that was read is TGTGCCAGCAGCTCTGCGACAGGGTTGGGTGAAAAA.

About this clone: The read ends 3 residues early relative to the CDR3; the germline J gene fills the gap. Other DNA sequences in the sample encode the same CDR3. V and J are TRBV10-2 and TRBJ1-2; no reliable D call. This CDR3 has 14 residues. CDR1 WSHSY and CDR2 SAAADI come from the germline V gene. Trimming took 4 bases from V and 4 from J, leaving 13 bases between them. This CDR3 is CASSGSSRSYGYTF. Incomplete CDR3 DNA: TGCGCCAGCAGTGGGTCTTCCAGGTCCTATGGC.

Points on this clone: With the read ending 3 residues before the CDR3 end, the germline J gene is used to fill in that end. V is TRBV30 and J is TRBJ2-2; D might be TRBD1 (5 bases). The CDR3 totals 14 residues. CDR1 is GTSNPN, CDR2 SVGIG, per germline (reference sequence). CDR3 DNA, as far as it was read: TGTGCCTGGAGTTGGAGCTCTGGGGCCAACGTG. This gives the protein CAWSWSSGANV. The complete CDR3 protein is CAWSWSSGANVLFF.

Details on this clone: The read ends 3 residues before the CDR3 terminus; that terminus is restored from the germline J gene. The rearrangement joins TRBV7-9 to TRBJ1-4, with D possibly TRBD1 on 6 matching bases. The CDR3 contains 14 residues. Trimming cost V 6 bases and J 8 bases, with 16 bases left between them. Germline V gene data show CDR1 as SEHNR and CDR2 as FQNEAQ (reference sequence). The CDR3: CASSRRVGTEKLFF. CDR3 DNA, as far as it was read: TGTGCCAGCAGTCGAAGGGTGGGGACAGAAAAA. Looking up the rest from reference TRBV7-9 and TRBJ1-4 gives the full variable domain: DTGVSQNPRHKITKRGQNVTFRCDPISEHNRLYWYRQTLGQGPEFLTYFQNEAQLEKSRLLSDRFSAERPKGSFSTLEIQRTEQGDSAMYLCASSRRVGTEKLFFGSGTQLSVL.

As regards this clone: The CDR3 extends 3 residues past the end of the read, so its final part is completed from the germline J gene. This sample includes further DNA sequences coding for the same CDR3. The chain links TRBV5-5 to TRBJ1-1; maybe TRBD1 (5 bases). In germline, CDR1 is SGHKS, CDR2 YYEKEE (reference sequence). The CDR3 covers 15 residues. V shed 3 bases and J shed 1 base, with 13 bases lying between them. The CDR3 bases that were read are TGTGCCAGCAGCTGGGAAAGACAGCCGAACACTGAA. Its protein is CASSWERQPNTE. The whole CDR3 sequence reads CASSWERQPNTEAFF.

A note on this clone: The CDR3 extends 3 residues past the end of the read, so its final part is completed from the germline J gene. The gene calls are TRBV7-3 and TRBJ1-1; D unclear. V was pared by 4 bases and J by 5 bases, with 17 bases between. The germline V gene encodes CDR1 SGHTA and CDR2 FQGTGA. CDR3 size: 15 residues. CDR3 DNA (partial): TGTGCCAGCAGCTCATCAAGGACTTACCGGACTGAA. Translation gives CASSSSRTYRTE. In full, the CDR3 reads CASSSSRTYRTEAFF. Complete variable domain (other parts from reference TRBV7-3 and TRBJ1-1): GAGVSQTPSNKVTEKGKYVELRCDPISGHTALYWYRQSLGQGPEFLIYFQGTGAADDSGLPNDRFFAVRPEGSVSTLKIQRTERGDSAVYLCASSSSRTYRTEAFFGQGTRLTVV.

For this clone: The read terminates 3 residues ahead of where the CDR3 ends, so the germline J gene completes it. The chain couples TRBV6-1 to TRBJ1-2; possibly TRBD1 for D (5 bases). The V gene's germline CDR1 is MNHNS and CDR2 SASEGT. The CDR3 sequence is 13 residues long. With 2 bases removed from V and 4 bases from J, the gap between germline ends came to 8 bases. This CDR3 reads CASSEQGSYGYTF. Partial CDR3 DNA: TGTGCCAGCAGTGAACAGGGCAGCTATGGC.

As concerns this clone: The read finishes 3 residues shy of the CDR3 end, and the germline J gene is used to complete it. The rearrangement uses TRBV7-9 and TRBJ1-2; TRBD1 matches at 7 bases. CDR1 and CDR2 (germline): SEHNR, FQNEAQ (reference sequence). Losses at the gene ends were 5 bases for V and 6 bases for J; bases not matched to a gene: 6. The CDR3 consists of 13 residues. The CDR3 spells CASSADRADGYTF. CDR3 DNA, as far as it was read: TGTGCCAGCAGCGCAGACAGGGCGGATGGC.

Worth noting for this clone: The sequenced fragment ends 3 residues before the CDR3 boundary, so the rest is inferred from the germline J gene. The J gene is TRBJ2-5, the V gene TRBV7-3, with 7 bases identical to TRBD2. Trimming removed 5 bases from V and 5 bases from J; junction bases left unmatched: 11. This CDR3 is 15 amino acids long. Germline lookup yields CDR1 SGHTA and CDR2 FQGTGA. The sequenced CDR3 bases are TGTGCCAGCAGCAAAGGCGGGGGATTGAGGGAGACC. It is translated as CASSKGGGLRET. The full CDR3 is CASSKGGGLRETQYF. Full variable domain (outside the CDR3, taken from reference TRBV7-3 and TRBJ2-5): GAGVSQTPSNKVTEKGKYVELRCDPISGHTALYWYRQSLGQGPEFLIYFQGTGAADDSGLPNDRFFAVRPEGSVSTLKIQRTERGDSAVYLCASSKGGGLRETQYFGPGTRLLVL.

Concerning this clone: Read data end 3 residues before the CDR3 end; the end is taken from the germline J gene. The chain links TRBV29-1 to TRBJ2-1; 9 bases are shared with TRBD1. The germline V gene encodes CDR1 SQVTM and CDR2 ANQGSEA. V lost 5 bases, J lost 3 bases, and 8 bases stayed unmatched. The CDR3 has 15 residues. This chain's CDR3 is CSVTPGTGNYNEQFF. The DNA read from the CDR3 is TGCAGCGTTACCCCCGGGACAGGGAACTACAATGAG.

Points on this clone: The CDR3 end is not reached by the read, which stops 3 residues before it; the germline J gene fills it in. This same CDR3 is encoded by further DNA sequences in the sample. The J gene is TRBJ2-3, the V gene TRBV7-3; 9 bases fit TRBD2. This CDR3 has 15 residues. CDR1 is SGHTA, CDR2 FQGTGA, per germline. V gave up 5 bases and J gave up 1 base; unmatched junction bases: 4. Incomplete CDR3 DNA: TGTGCCAGCAGCCCAGGCGGGGGGGGCACAGATACG. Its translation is CASSPGGGGTDT. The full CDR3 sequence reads CASSPGGGGTDTQYF.

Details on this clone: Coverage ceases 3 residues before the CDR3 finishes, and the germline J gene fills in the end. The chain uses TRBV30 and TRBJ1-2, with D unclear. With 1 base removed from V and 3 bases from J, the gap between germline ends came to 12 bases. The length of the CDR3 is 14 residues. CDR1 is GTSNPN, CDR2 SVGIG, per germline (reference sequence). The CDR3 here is CAWSAGVQDYGYTF. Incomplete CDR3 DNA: TGTGCCTGGAGTGCCGGGGTCCAGGACTATGGC. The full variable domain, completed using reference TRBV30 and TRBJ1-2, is SQTIHQWPATLVQPVGSPLSLECTVEGTSNPNLYWYRQAAGRGLQLLFYSVGIGQISSEVPQNLSASRPQDRQFILSSKKLLLSDSGFYLCAWSAGVQDYGYTFGSGTRLTVV.

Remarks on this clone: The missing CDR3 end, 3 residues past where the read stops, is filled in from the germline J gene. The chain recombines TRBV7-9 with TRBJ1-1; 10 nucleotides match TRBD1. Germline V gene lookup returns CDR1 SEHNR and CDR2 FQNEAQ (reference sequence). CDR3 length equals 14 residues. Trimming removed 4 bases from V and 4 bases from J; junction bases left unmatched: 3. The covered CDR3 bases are TGTGCCAGCAGCTCGGGACAGGGGAGCACTGAA. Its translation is CASSSGQGSTE. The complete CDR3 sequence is CASSSGQGSTEAFF.

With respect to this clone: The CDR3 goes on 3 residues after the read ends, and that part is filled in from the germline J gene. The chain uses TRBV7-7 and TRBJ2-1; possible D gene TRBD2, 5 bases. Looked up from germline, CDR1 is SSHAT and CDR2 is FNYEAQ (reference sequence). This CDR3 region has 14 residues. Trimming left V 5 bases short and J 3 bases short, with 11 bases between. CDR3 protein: CASSLNGLYNEQFF. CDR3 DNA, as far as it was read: TGTGCCAGCAGCCTGAACGGACTCTACAATGAG.

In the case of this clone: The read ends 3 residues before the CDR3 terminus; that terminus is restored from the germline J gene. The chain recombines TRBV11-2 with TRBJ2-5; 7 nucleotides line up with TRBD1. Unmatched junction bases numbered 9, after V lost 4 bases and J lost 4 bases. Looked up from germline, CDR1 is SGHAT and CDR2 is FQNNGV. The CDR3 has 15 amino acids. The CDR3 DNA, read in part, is TGTGCCAGCAGCTACAACAGGGGTGTAAGAGAGACC. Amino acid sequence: CASSYNRGVRET. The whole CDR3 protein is CASSYNRGVRETQYF.

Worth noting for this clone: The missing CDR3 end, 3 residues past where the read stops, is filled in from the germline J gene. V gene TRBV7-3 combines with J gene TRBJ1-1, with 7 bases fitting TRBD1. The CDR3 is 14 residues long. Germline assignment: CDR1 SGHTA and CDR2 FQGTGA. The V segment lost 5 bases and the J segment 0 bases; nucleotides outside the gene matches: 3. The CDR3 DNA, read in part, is TGTGCCAGCAGCGCGGGACAGATGAACACTGAA. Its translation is CASSAGQMNTE. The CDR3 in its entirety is CASSAGQMNTEAFF.

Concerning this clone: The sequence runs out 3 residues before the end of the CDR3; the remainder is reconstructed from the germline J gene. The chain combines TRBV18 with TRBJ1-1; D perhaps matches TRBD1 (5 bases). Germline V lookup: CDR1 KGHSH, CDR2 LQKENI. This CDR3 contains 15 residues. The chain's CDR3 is CASSPKGQGSDTAFF. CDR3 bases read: TGTGCCAGCTCACCTAAGGGTCAGGGATCAGATACG.

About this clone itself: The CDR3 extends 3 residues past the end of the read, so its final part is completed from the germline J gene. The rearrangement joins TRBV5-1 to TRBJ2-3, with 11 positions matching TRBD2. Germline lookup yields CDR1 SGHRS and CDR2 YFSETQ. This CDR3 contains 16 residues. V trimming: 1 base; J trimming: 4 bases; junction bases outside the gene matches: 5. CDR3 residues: CASSLSSGGAPDTQYF. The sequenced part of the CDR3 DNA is TGCGCCAGCAGCTTGAGTAGCGGGGGGGCCCCAGATACG. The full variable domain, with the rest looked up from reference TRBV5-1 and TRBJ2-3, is KAGVTQTPRYLIKTRGQQVTLSCSPISGHRSVSWYQQTPGQGLQFLFEYFSETQRNKGNFPGRFSGRQFSNSRSEMNVSTLELGDSALYLCASSLSSGGAPDTQYFGPGTRLTVL.